Described below is a single TCR beta chain sequence and its context. The data are from a study of blood T cell repertoires in COVID-19. The wider study: Donors in the United States, Italy and Spain gave samples during acute or convalescent COVID-19.

The V gene lost 2 bases and the J gene lost 2 bases, with 7 bases spanning the gap. This CDR3 has 13 residues. Per germline, CDR1 ENHRY and CDR2 SYGVKD. Participants were aged about 18 to 95 years, lived in roughly 25 US areas, and enrolled virtually. The method was immunoSEQ multiplex PCR; TCRdb's version includes in-frame clones alone and lacks a portion of them. The table shows over 350,000 clones, with roughly 85% occurring only once. The V and J genes are TRBV10-3 and TRBJ2-7, with D possibly matching TRBD1 (5 bases). Sequenced: PBMCs or T cells enriched from blood (not recorded which). This TCR derives from a woman under 30 with acute COVID-19. The CDR3, as DNA: TGTGCCATCAGTGAGGGGGCGGCCTACGAGCAGTACTTC. Amino acid sequence: CAISEGAAYEQYF.